These 18 T cell receptor beta chains originate from one sample sequenced in a study of cytomegalovirus exposure and HLA in healthy donors. TCRdb's copy holds only in-frame clones and misses some; the assay was immunoSEQ multiplex PCR. In the table there are tens of thousands of clones, around four fifths of which are singletons. Sequenced material: PBMCs. These receptors all stem from a man aged 25-45 years in good health and CMV-seronegative.

The chain couples TRBV5-1 to TRBJ2-7; a possible D gene is TRBD2 (6 bases). The CDR3 loop spans 19 amino acids. The germline gives CDR1 SGHRS, CDR2 YFSETQ. The ends were cut back, 4 bases at V and 2 bases at J, with 28 bases in the middle. The CDR3 DNA reads TGCGCCAGCAGCCTGTTTGCGGAGGGTGCAGGTGAAGGGGCCTACGAGCAGTACTTC. As protein: CASSLFAEGAGEGAYEQYF.

The chain uses TRBV11-2 and TRBJ2-2, with TRBD1 as a possible D gene (6 bases). Germline V gene sequence: CDR1 SGHAT, CDR2 FQNNGV. The length of the CDR3 is 14 residues. V was pared by 3 bases and J by 7 bases, with 12 bases between. The CDR3 DNA is TGTGCCAGCAGCTTGGGACATCAAATCGGGGAGCTGTTTTTT. Encoded protein: CASSLGHQIGELFF.

The chain joins TRBV4-3 to TRBJ2-5; D is possibly TRBD2 (5 bases). The CDR3 extends over 17 amino acids. With 0 bases removed from V and 5 bases from J, the gap between germline ends came to 19 bases. Germline V gene lookup returns CDR1 LGHNA and CDR2 YSLEER. CDR3 coding DNA: TGCGCCAGCAGCCAAGAATTCTCCGGACTCCGAGGGGAGACCCAGTACTTC. As protein: CASSQEFSGLRGETQYF.

The rearrangement links TRBV14 to TRBJ2-5, with D maybe TRBD1 (6 bases). V was shortened by 3 bases and J by 9 bases, with 14 bases between the two germline ends. Germline CDR1 is SGHDN and CDR2 is FVKESK. The CDR3 is 13 residues long. The CDR3 DNA reads TGTGCCAGCAGCCAGTCAGGGGCCGTTGCCCAGTACTTC. Translated: CASSQSGAVAQYF.

The chain is built from TRBV7-2 and TRBJ1-1; tentatively, D is TRBD1 (6 bases). V shed 4 bases and J shed 1 base, with 13 bases lying between them. The germline gives CDR1 SGHTA, CDR2 FQGNSA. CDR3 length: 15 residues. The DNA of the CDR3 is TGTGCCAGCAGCTCCTGGTCAGGGGCGAACACTGAAGCTTTCTTT. This translates into CASSSWSGANTEAFF.

Only a few counts were recorded for this clone. This sequence joins TRBV27 and TRBJ1-4; tentatively, D is TRBD1 (6 bases). The V end was cut by 4 bases, the J end by 8 bases, with 14 bases between. The CDR3 has 14 residues. Germline CDR1 MNHEY, CDR2 SMNVEV (reference sequence). CDR3 protein: CASSSSTGREKLFF. CDR3 in DNA: TGTGCCAGCAGTTCCTCGACAGGAAGGGAAAAACTGTTTTTT. The complete variable domain, with remaining parts taken from reference TRBV27 and TRBJ1-4, reads EAQVTQNPRYLITVTGKKLTVTCSQNMNHEYMSWYRQDPGLGLRQIYYSMNVEVTDKGDVPEGYKVSRKEKRNFPLILESPSPNQTSLYFCASSSSTGREKLFFGSGTQLSVL.

The V gene is TRBV7-9, the J gene TRBJ2-1; the D gene is possibly TRBD1 (6 bases). Trimming took 4 bases from V and 2 from J, leaving 12 bases between them. CDR1 is SEHNR, CDR2 FQNEAQ, per germline (reference sequence). The CDR3 length is 15 residues. Here the CDR3 reads CASSSTGTPYNEQFF. In DNA form, the CDR3 reads TGTGCCAGCAGCTCCACAGGGACGCCCTACAATGAGCAGTTCTTC.

In this sample, this clone turned up once. The chain uses TRBV7-9 and TRBJ1-4; D is possibly TRBD1 (6 bases). The CDR3 spans 16 residues. Germline values: CDR1 SEHNR, CDR2 FQNEAQ (reference sequence). The ends were cut back, 5 bases at V and 3 bases at J, with 16 bases in the middle. The CDR3 DNA reads as TGTGCCAGCAGCCAAATAACAGGGCTTGCTAATGAAAAACTGTTTTTT. Amino acids: CASSQITGLANEKLFF.

The chain recombines TRBV27 with TRBJ2-1, with D perhaps TRBD2 (5 bases). Trimming took 6 bases from V and 4 from J, leaving 19 bases between them. The CDR3 runs 16 residues. The germline CDR1 and CDR2 sequences are MNHEY and SMNVEV (reference sequence). Here the CDR3 DNA reads TGTGCCAGCAGCCCCAACCCCGGGATGCAATACAATGAGCAGTTCTTC. Translation gives CASSPNPGMQYNEQFF.

The chain has TRBV5-4 and TRBJ1-2, with 11 bases identical to TRBD1. Trimming cost V 4 bases and J 3 bases; bases outside gene matches: 8. CDR3 length: 16 amino acids. Germline values: CDR1 SGHNT, CDR2 YYREEE (reference sequence). DNA for the CDR3: TGTGCCAGCAGCCCCATGGACAGGGGGCTTGACTATGGCTACACCTTC. Amino acid sequence: CASSPMDRGLDYGYTF.

The J gene is TRBJ1-4, the V gene TRBV6-1; possibly TRBD1 for D (6 bases). Germline assignment: CDR1 MNHNS and CDR2 SASEGT. This CDR3 is 15 amino acids long. Deletions cut 3 bases from V and 7 bases from J, with 15 bases between. The CDR3 nucleotides read TGTGCCAGCAGTGACGTCCAGGGGTCCGCTGAAAAACTGTTTTTT. Its translation is CASSDVQGSAEKLFF.

This chain links TRBV5-1 with TRBJ1-1; TRBD1 agrees at 10 bases. This CDR3 spans 15 amino acids. V was pared by 0 bases and J by 7 bases, with 6 bases of the junction left unmatched. Looked up from germline, CDR1 is SGHRS and CDR2 is YFSETQ. The CDR3 DNA is TGCGCCAGCAGCTTGGATGGACAGGGGGGAGATGAAGCTTTCTTT. This translates into CASSLDGQGGDEAFF.

The rearrangement links TRBV15 to TRBJ1-1; D remains ambiguous. The germline V gene encodes CDR1 LNHNV and CDR2 YYDKDF (reference sequence). There are 12 residues in the CDR3. Deletions cut 2 bases from V and 14 bases from J, with 15 bases between. This chain's CDR3 is CATSRLGLEPFF. CDR3 in DNA: TGTGCCACCAGCAGACTCGGACTGGAACCCTTCTTT.

This clone is medium-sized by share. The chain combines TRBV7-9 with TRBJ1-2; 9 bases align to TRBD1. V lost 1 base to trimming and J lost 2 bases; unmatched junction nucleotides: 5. CDR3 length: 16 residues. The germline V gene has CDR1 SEHNR and CDR2 FQNEAQ (reference sequence). In DNA form, the CDR3 reads TGTGCCAGCAGCTTAGGAGGGGACAGGGCGAACTATGGCTACACCTTC. Translating it yields CASSLGGDRANYGYTF.

This clone was counted once. V is TRBV2 and J is TRBJ1-6; tentatively, D is TRBD1 (5 bases). Germline lookup yields CDR1 SNHLY and CDR2 FYNNEI. The CDR3 totals 16 residues. The V gene lost 6 bases and the J gene lost 0 bases, with 12 bases spanning the gap. CDR3 DNA sequence: TGTGCCAGCAGGGGGCTTTCTAGCTCCTATAATTCACCCCTCCACTTT. It codes for CASRGLSSSYNSPLHF.

The chain has TRBV13 and TRBJ1-2; 10 positions agree with TRBD1. The CDR3 is 18 amino acids. Trimming cost V 4 bases and J 1 base; bases outside gene matches: 12. Germline V CDR1 and CDR2: PRHDT, FYEKMQ (reference sequence). CDR3 loop: CASSSLARDRGSNYGYTF. The DNA for the CDR3 is TGTGCCAGCAGCTCGTTGGCCCGGGACAGGGGTAGTAACTATGGCTACACCTTC.

This clone showed up just a few times. This sequence joins TRBV7-3 and TRBJ1-6; 9 bases fit TRBD1. Germline CDR1 is SGHTA and CDR2 is FQGTGA. Trimming at V came to 4 bases and at J to 7 bases, leaving 5 bases not matched to a gene. This CDR3 has 15 amino acids. CDR3 loop: CASSSQGQGNSPLHF. The CDR3 DNA is TGTGCCAGCAGCTCCCAGGGACAGGGCAATTCACCCCTCCACTTT.

The chain links TRBV5-5 to TRBJ2-7; TRBD1 is a possible D gene (5 bases). The length of the CDR3 is 16 residues. Germline V gene sequence: CDR1 SGHKS, CDR2 YYEKEE (reference sequence). V was cut by 4 bases and J by 0 bases, with 17 bases left in between. CDR3 region: CASSPWGSSSSYEQYF. The CDR3 DNA is TGTGCCAGCAGCCCATGGGGCAGCTCGAGCTCCTACGAGCAGTACTTC. The complete variable domain, with remaining parts taken from reference TRBV5-5 and TRBJ2-7, reads DAGVTQSPTHLIKTRGQQVTLRCSPISGHKSVSWYQQVLGQGPQFIFQYYEKEERGRGNFPDRFSARQFPNYSSELNVNALLLGDSALYLCASSPWGSSSSYEQYFGPGTRLTVT.